The clone carrying this T cell receptor (beta chain) was seen once. Then a second PCR, running about 7 to 11 cycles, was carried out with a sample-barcoded 5' primer and a J-beta primer mix. Each CDR3 protein is one row after TCRdb ran MiXCR on the 5' RACE reads. This sample has some 1.8 million distinct CDR3 sequences; about 39% occur once, and the top ten carry roughly 23%. The junction had 17 bases not matched to a gene; V was cut back by 2 bases and J by 8 bases. Germline V gene sequence: CDR1 SGHRS, CDR2 YFSETQ. The CDR3 loop spans 17 amino acids. This entry comes from a study of blood T cells in healthy people across ages.

Sequenced sample: blood. This TCR was sampled from a human donor in good health. The gene calls are TRBV5-1 and TRBJ1-2; 8 bases match TRBD1. The CDR3 spells CASSFSLGRGQEAGYTF. The CDR3 DNA reads TGCGCCAGCAGCTTCTCGTTGGGCAGGGGGCAGGAGGCGGGCTACACCTTC.